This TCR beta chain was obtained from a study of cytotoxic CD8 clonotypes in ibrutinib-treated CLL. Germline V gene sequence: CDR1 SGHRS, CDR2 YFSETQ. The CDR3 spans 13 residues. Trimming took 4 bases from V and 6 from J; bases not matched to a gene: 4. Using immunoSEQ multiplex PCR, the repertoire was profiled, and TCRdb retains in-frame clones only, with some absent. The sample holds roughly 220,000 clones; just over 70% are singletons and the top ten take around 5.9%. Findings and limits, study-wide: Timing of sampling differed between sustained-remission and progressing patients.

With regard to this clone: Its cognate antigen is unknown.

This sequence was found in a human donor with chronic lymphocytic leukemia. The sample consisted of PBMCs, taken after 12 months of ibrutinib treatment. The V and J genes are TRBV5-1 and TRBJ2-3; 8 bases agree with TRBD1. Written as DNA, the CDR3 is TGCGCCAGCAGCCCCCGGGACAGGGATACGCAGTATTTT. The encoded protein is CASSPRDRDTQYF.